This entry is about one TCR beta chain. The PCR contained 60 Vbeta and 13 Jbeta primers. Sequencing used immunoSEQ multiplex PCR; TCRdb keeps in-frame clones, though not all of them. The table lists around 120,000 clones, around three quarters of them singletons, with 3.5% to 4.5% in the top ten. The entry originates in a study of cytomegalovirus exposure and HLA in healthy donors. CDR1 KGHSH and CDR2 LQKENI come from the germline V gene. Unmatched junction bases numbered 11, after V lost 6 bases and J lost 8 bases. The CDR3 length is 15 residues. Specimen: PBMCs. The receptor's source is a man aged 25-45 years in good health and CMV-seropositive. This chain links TRBV18 with TRBJ1-4, with 8 nucleotides matching TRBD1. The CDR3 reads CASSQPGGVAEKLFF. CDR3 DNA: TGTGCCAGCTCGCAACCAGGGGGCGTTGCGGAAAAACTGTTTTTT.